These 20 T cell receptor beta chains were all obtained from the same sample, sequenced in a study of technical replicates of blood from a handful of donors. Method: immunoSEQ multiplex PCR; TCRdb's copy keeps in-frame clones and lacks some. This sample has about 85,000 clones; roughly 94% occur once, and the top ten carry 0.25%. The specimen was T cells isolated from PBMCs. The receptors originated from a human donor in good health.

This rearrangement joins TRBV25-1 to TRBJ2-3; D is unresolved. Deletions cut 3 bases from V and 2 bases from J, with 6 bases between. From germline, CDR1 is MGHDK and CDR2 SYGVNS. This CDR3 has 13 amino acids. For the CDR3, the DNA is TGTGCCAGCAGTGAGCAGGTCACAGATACGCAGTATTTT. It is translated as CASSEQVTDTQYF. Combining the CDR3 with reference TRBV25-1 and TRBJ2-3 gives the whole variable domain EADIYQTPRYLVIGTGKKITLECSQTMGHDKMYWYQQDPGMELHLIHYSYGVNSTEKGDLSSESTVSRIRTEHFPLTLESARPSHTSQYLCASSEQVTDTQYFGPGTRLTVL.

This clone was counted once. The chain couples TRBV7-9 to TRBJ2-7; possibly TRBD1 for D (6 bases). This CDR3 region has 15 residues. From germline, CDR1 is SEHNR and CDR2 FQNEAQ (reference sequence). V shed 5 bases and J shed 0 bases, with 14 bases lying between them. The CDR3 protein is CASSEIQGDSYEQYF. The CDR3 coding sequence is TGTGCCAGCAGCGAAATACAGGGTGACTCCTACGAGCAGTACTTC.

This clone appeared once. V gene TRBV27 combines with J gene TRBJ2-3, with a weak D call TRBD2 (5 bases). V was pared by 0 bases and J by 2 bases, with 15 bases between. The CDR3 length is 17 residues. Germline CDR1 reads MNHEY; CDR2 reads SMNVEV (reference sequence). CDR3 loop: CASSLSGIARTTDTQYF. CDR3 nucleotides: TGTGCCAGCAGTTTATCGGGAATAGCGAGAACCACAGATACGCAGTATTTT.

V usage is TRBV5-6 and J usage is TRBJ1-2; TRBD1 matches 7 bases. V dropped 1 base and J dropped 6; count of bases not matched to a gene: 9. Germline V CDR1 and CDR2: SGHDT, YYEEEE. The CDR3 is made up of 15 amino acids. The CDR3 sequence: CASSLYPRTGNGYTF. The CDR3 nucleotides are TGTGCCAGCAGCTTGTATCCCCGGACAGGCAATGGCTACACCTTC.

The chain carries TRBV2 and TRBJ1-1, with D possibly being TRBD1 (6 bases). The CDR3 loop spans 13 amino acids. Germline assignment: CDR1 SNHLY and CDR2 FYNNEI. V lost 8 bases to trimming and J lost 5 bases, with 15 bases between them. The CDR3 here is CASVQGVATEAFF. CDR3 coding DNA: TGTGCCAGCGTACAGGGTGTTGCGACTGAAGCTTTCTTT.

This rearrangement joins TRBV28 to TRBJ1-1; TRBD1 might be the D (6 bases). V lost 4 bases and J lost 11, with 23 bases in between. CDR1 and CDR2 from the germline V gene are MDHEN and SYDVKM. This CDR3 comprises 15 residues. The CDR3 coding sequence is TGTGCCAGCAGTTCGGCCGGGACAACCAACGGGTTGGCTTTCTTT. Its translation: CASSSAGTTNGLAFF.

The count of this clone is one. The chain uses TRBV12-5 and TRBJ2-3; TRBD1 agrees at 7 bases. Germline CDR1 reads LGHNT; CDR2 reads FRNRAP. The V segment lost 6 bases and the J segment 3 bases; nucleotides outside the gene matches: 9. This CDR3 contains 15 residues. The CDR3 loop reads CASGTGALGTDTQYF. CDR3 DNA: TGTGCTAGTGGCACAGGGGCCTTGGGGACAGATACGCAGTATTTT.

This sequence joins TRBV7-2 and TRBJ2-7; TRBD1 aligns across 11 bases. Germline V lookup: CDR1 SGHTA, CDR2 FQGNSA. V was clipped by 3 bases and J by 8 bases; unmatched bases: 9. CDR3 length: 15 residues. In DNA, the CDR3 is TGTGCCAGCAGCTTTCCGGACAGGGGGCAGGTTCAGCAGTACTTC. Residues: CASSFPDRGQVQQYF.

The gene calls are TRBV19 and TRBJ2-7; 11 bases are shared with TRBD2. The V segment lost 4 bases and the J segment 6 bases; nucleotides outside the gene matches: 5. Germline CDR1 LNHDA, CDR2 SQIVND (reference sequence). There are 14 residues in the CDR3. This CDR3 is CASSTSSGRFEQYF. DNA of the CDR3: TGTGCCAGTAGTACCTCTAGCGGGAGGTTCGAGCAGTACTTC.

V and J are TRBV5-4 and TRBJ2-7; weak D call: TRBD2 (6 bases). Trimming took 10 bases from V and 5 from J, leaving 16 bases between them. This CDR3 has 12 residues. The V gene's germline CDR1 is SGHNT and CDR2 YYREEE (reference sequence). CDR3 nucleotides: TGTGCCCTCGGGAACCTAGCGAACGAGCAGTACTTC. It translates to CALGNLANEQYF.

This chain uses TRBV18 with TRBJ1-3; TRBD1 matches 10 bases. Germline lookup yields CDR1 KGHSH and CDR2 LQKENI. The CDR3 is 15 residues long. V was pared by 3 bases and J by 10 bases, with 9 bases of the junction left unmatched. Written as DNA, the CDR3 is TGTGCCAGCTCACCCATCGGGACAGGGGAAAGAACCATATATTTT. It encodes CASSPIGTGERTIYF.

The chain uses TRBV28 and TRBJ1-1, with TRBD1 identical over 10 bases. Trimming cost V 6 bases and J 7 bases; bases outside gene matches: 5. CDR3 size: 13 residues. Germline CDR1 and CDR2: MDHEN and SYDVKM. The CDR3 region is CASRTGGRLEAFF. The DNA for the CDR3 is TGTGCCAGCAGGACAGGGGGCCGCCTTGAAGCTTTCTTT. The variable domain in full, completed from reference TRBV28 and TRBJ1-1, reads DVKVTQSSRYLVKRTGEKVFLECVQDMDHENMFWYRQDPGLGLRLIYFSYDVKMKEKGDIPEGYSVSREKKERFSLILESASTNQTSMYLCASRTGGRLEAFFGQGTRLTVV.

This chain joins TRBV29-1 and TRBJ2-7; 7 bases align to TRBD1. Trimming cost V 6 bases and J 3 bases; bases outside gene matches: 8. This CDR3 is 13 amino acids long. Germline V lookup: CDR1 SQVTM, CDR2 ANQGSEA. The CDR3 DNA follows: TGCAGCGTCTATACCAGACAGGGCTACGAGCAGTACTTC. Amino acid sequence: CSVYTRQGYEQYF.

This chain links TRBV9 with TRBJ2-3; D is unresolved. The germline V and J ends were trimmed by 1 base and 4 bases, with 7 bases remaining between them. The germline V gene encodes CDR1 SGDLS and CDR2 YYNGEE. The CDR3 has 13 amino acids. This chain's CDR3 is CASSVLSPDTQYF. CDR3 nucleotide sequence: TGTGCCAGCAGCGTACTGTCCCCAGATACGCAGTATTTT. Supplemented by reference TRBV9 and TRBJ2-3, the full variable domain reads DSGVTQTPKHLITATGQRVTLRCSPRSGDLSVYWYQQSLDQGLQFLIQYYNGEERAKGNILERFSAQQFPDLHSELNLSSLELGDSALYFCASSVLSPDTQYFGPGTRLTVL.

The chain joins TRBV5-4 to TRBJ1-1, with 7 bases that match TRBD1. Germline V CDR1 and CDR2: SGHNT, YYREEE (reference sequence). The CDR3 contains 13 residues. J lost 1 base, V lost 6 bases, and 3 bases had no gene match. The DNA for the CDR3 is TGTGCCAGCATGGGACAGACGAACACTGAAGCTTTCTTT. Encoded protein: CASMGQTNTEAFF.

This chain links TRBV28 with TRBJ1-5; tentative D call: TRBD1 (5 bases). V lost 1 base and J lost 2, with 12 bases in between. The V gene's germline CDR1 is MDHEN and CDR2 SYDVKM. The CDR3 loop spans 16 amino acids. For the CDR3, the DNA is TGTGCCAGCAGTTTATCGACGGAAGGGGGCAATCAGCCCCAGCATTTT. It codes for CASSLSTEGGNQPQHF.

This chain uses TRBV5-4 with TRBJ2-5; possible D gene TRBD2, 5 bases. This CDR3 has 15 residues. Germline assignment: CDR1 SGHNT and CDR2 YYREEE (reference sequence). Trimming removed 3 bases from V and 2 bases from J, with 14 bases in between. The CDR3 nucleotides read TGTGCCAGCAGCTCTGACGTAGCGATTCAAGAGACCCAGTACTTC. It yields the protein CASSSDVAIQETQYF.

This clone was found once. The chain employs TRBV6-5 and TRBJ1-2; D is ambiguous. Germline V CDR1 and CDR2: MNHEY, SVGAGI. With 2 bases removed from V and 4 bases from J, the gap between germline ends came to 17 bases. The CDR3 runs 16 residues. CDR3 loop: CASSYIGFAHFYGYTF. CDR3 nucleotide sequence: TGTGCCAGCAGTTACATCGGGTTTGCCCATTTCTATGGCTACACCTTC.

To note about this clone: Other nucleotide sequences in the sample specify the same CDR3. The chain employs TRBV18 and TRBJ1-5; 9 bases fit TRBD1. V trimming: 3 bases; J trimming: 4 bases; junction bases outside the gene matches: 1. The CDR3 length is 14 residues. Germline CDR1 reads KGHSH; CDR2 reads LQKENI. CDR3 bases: TGTGCCAGCTCACCGACAGGGGGGAATCAGCCCCAGCATTTT. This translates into CASSPTGGNQPQHF.

CDR3 nucleotides: TGTGCCAGTAGTATAGTGGAGGGCTATGGCTACACCTTC. Protein product: CASSIVEGYGYTF. This chain uses TRBV19 with TRBJ1-2, with D uncertain. The CDR3 sequence is 13 residues long. CDR1 and CDR2 (germline): LNHDA, SQIVND (reference sequence). Trimming took off 1 base at V and 4 bases at J, with 7 bases between the two ends. Full variable domain (missing parts from reference TRBV19 and TRBJ1-2): DGGITQSPKYLFRKEGQNVTLSCEQNLNHDAMYWYRQDPGQGLRLIYYSQIVNDFQKGDIAEGYSVSREKKESFPLTVTSAQKNPTAFYLCASSIVEGYGYTFGSGTRLTVV.